This T cell receptor beta chain comes out of a study of blood T cell repertoires in COVID-19. The wider study: The cDNA or gDNA used as material had been derived from T cells, B-cell-depleted T cells, or PBMCs.

In the original analysis: Amplified reference gene primers provided the basis for estimating nucleated cell counts. Measured with immunoSEQ multiplex PCR; TCRdb has only the in-frame clones, and not every one. The DNA was the basis for D and trimming; V, J and clone size are from that table. The repertoire holds 130,000 to 150,000 clones, with about 86% as singletons. Germline V lookup: CDR1 ENHRY, CDR2 SYGVKD. Trimming took 2 bases from V and 4 from J; bases not matched to a gene: 3. The length of the CDR3 is 16 residues. The source material was peripheral blood. The chain joins TRBV10-3 to TRBJ2-3; 13 positions match TRBD2. The sequence was obtained from a human donor in a cohort sampled during active COVID-19. The CDR3 is CAISETSGRAPDTQYF. The CDR3 DNA reads TGTGCCATCAGTGAGACTAGCGGGAGGGCGCCAGATACGCAGTATTTT.